A single sample is the source of the 2 T cell receptor beta chains below, sequenced in a study of blood T cell repertoires in COVID-19. TCRdb's copy holds only in-frame clones and misses some; the assay was immunoSEQ multiplex PCR. The sample carries around 700,000 clones, around 89% recorded once. The material sequenced was peripheral blood. The receptors originated from a woman younger than 30 with acute or convalescent COVID-19.

The V gene is TRBV7-2, the J gene TRBJ1-2; D is undetermined. Germline V lookup: CDR1 SGHTA, CDR2 FQGNSA. The CDR3 consists of 12 residues. V lost 2 bases to trimming and J lost 10 bases, with 11 bases between them. The chain's CDR3 is CASSLRGHYYTF. CDR3 in DNA: TGTGCCAGCAGCTTAAGAGGGCACTACTACACCTTC.

The chain has TRBV7-8 and TRBJ1-1, with no clear D. The CDR3 length is 13 residues. The germline V gene has CDR1 SGHVS and CDR2 FQNEAQ. Trimming pared 5 bases from V and 2 bases from J, leaving 9 bases between. The CDR3: CASSQLVNTEAFF. The CDR3 coding sequence is TGTGCCAGCAGCCAGCTGGTTAACACTGAAGCTTTCTTT.